These 17 T cell receptor beta chains were sequenced from one sample in a study of T cell repertoires in cytomegalovirus infection. For these TCRs, the target antigens are not known. MiXCR was run by TCRdb on the reads, yielding one entry per CDR3 protein. The sample contains 700,000 to 900,000 distinct CDR3 sequences, 25% to 35% of which appear only once. The sequences come from cultured CD8+ T cells from PBMCs, collected from culture after CMV antigen stimulation. These receptors were collected from a human donor in good health (CMV status not recorded). Some clones in this sample may be carry-over from other donors' samples.

Ten or more counts support this clonotype. The chain carries TRBV4-1 and TRBJ1-1, with D hard to call. Germline-derived CDR1 and CDR2 are MGHRA and YSYEKL. Trimming pared 0 bases from V and 2 bases from J, leaving 7 bases between. The CDR3 extends over 14 amino acids. The chain's CDR3 is CASSQDPLNTEAFF. The DNA of the CDR3 is TGCGCCAGCAGCCAAGATCCGCTAAACACTGAAGCTTTCTTT.

This clonotype was counted ten times or more. The junction does not match germline at one end; this may be a read error. CDR3 residues: CASSLVTSPDNF. The CDR3, as DNA: TGTGCCAGCAGCTTAGTTACGAGCCCCGACAACTTC. The chain couples TRBV7-2 to TRBJ2-5; no clear D gene. The CDR3 extends over 12 amino acids. Per germline, CDR1 SGHTA and CDR2 FQGNSA.

This clonotype was counted at least ten times. The chain links TRBV7-8 to TRBJ2-7; TRBD1 is a possible D gene (5 bases). The CDR3 runs 14 residues. From germline, CDR1 is SGHVS and CDR2 FQNEAQ. V was shortened by 0 bases and J by 3 bases, with 9 bases between the two germline ends. The CDR3 nucleotides are TGTGCCAGCAGCTTAGCATCTGACAGCTACGAGCAGTACGTC. It encodes CASSLASDSYEQYV.

This chain joins TRBV28 and TRBJ2-1, with TRBD2 identical over 9 bases. CDR3 size: 15 residues. V dropped 1 base and J dropped 7; count of bases not matched to a gene: 5. Looked up from germline, CDR1 is MDHEN and CDR2 is SYDVKM. The CDR3 reads CASSLLASGANEQFF. CDR3 DNA: TGTGCCAGCAGTTTATTGGCTAGCGGGGCGAATGAGCAGTTCTTC.

The gene calls are TRBV10-2 and TRBJ1-2; no clear D gene. Trimming left V 3 bases short and J 6 bases short, with 5 bases between. This CDR3 is built from 11 residues. Germline-derived CDR1 and CDR2 are WSHSY and SAAADI. In DNA form, the CDR3 reads TGCGCCAGCAGTGATACGGATGGCTACACCTTC. Its translation: CASSDTDGYTF.

In its sample, this clonotype was seen many times. V and J are TRBV7-6 and TRBJ2-1, with D possibly being TRBD1 (6 bases). This CDR3 is built from 14 residues. Per germline, CDR1 SGHVS and CDR2 FNYEAQ. Deletions cut 2 bases from V and 9 bases from J, with 14 bases between. CDR3 sequence: CASSLLGRGGEQFF. CDR3 bases: TGTGCCAGCAGCTTATTAGGCAGGGGCGGTGAGCAGTTCTTC.

This clonotype has a handful of counts. The gene calls are TRBV6-1 and TRBJ2-7; 9 bases match TRBD1. The CDR3 loop spans 15 amino acids. Germline V gene lookup returns CDR1 MNHNS and CDR2 SASEGT. Trimming removed 6 bases from V and 0 bases from J; junction bases left unmatched: 6. The CDR3 coding sequence is TGTGCCAGCAGACCGGGACAGGGTTTCTCCTACGAGCAGTACGTC. It specifies CASRPGQGFSYEQYV.

This clonotype has at least ten counts. This chain connects TRBV7-2 to TRBJ1-5; weak D call: TRBD1 (6 bases). The CDR3 covers 15 residues. V dropped 5 bases and J dropped 4 bases, with 15 bases sitting between them. CDR1 and CDR2 (germline): SGHTA, FQGNSA. The CDR3 sequence is CASSPYQGMNQPQHF. The CDR3 DNA is TGTGCCAGCAGCCCCTATCAGGGGATGAATCAGCCCCAGCATTTT. Full variable domain (remainder filled in from reference TRBV7-2 and TRBJ1-5): GAGVSQSPSNKVTEKGKDVELRCDPISGHTALYWYRQSLGQGLEFLIYFQGNSAPDKSGLPSDRFSAERTGGSVSTLTIQRTQQEDSAVYLCASSPYQGMNQPQHFGDGTRLSIL.

This chain links TRBV10-3 with TRBJ1-2; D gene unclear. The CDR3 runs to 12 residues. CDR1 is ENHRY and CDR2 is SYGVKD in the germline V gene. The V and J ends lost 6 bases and 5 bases respectively, with 10 bases between them. The CDR3 DNA reads as TGTGCCATCAGGGAAGGTGATTATGGCTACACCTTC. It codes for CAIREGDYGYTF.

V gene TRBV7-9 combines with J gene TRBJ1-4; no clear D. The CDR3 totals 13 residues. V shed 7 bases and J shed 0 bases, with 6 bases lying between them. Germline V CDR1 and CDR2: SEHNR, FQNEAQ (reference sequence). CDR3: CASKTATNEKLFF. CDR3 bases: TGTGCCAGCAAAACTGCAACTAATGAAAAACTGTTTTTT.

The genes are TRBV10-3 and TRBJ2-1; 7 bases align to TRBD1. Germline V lookup: CDR1 ENHRY, CDR2 SYGVKD. The CDR3 runs to 15 residues. After removal of 3 bases from V and 10 bases from J, the junction contained 12 bases not matched to a gene. CDR3 loop: CAISDLQTGPIEQFF. The DNA for the CDR3 is TGTGCCATCAGTGACCTACAGACAGGGCCGATAGAGCAGTTCTTC.

This clonotype was seen more than once but under ten times. The chain combines TRBV2 with TRBJ2-7, with 11 nucleotides matching TRBD1. The CDR3 runs to 12 residues. The germline gives CDR1 SNHLY, CDR2 FYNNEI. Trimming at V came to 11 bases and at J to 1 base, leaving 1 base not matched to a gene. CDR3 sequence (DNA): TGTGCCGGACAGGGGGCGTCCTACGAGCAGTACTTC. Translation: CAGQGASYEQYF.

This clonotype appeared many times. V and J are TRBV12-3 or TRBV12-4 and TRBJ1-2; D remains ambiguous. V was pared by 2 bases and J by 6 bases, with 10 bases between. This CDR3 contains 13 residues. CDR3 DNA sequence: TGTGCCAGCAGTTTAAAACCGATTGATGGCTACACCTTC. Its translation is CASSLKPIDGYTF.

The chain combines TRBV3-1 with TRBJ1-1; 10 bases match TRBD1. The junction had 9 bases not matched to a gene; V was cut back by 1 base and J by 1 base. The CDR3 spans 18 residues. In germline, CDR1 is LGHDT, CDR2 YNNKEL (reference sequence). The CDR3 protein is CASSQVGTGEGANTEAFF. The DNA for the CDR3 is TGTGCCAGCAGCCAAGTAGGGACAGGGGAAGGCGCGAACACTGAAGCTTTCTTT.

This clonotype was detected only a few times. The gene calls are TRBV28 and TRBJ2-2; 8 bases match TRBD2. This CDR3 has 18 amino acids. Germline V lookup: CDR1 MDHEN, CDR2 SYDVKM. V lost 1 base and J lost 3; bases outside the gene matches: 10. CDR3 nucleotides: TGTGCCAGCAGTTTATATCCGGGGGGGGGCTCGGACACCGGGGAGCTGTTTTTT. The encoded protein is CASSLYPGGGSDTGELFF.

V is TRBV4-1 and J is TRBJ2-5, with unresolved D. This CDR3 has 17 residues. From germline, CDR1 is MGHRA and CDR2 YSYEKL. Between the trimmed V and J ends, which lost 0 bases and 4 bases, there was a span of 18 bases. The CDR3, as DNA: TGCGCCAGCAGCCAAGATCACTACCCGATCTCACTAGAGACCCAGTACTTC. Protein sequence: CASSQDHYPISLETQYF.

This clonotype appeared a few times. The chain combines TRBV12-3 or TRBV12-4 with TRBJ2-1; D is unresolved. Trimming stripped 3 bases from V and 9 bases from J, with 12 bases between. The length of the CDR3 is 13 residues. The CDR3: CASSLGLRIEQFF. The CDR3 DNA follows: TGTGCCAGCAGTTTGGGTCTCCGAATTGAGCAGTTCTTC.